The T cell receptor (beta chain) described here comes from a study of identical twins. Notes on the study in general: Invariant MAIT and iNKT cells may have partly biased zero-insertion analyses. Carriage of fewer insertions was seen in abundant cord blood beta clonotypes, whereas memory repertoires showed none.

This CDR3 has 13 residues. V gave up 0 bases and J gave up 7 bases, with 8 bases separating them. Germline V gene lookup returns CDR1 SGHVS and CDR2 FNYEAQ. This clonotype turned up a few times. Its cognate antigen is unknown. Each CDR3 protein is one row after TCRdb ran MiXCR on the 5' RACE reads. The sample has more than 600,000 distinct CDR3 sequences, 18% seen once. This sample was also put to use in a study of T cells expressing NK-cell markers. That report notes: All TCR beta repertoires analysed originated from sorted CD3+CD56+NKG2C+, CD3+CD56+NKG2C- and CD3+CD56-NKG2C+ T cells. These clonotypes also led the CD3+CD56-NKG2C+ fraction in four donors.

The sample comprised PBMCs. The rearrangement links TRBV7-6 to TRBJ2-3; no firm D call. The source of this sequence is a woman between 18 and 29 years old in good health. The CDR3 nucleotides read TGTGCCAGCAGCTTAGCGACGTTTAATACGCAGTATTTT. It encodes CASSLATFNTQYF.